Listed here are 32 T cell receptor beta chains from one sample, sequenced in a study of blood T cell repertoires in COVID-19. Clones were sequenced by immunoSEQ multiplex PCR, and TCRdb holds only the in-frame ones, with some missing. This sample has about 300,000 clones, with approximately 85% found just once. Sequenced sample: peripheral blood. Receptors were obtained from a woman aged 50 to 65 with acute or convalescent COVID-19.

The rearrangement joins TRBV7-3 to TRBJ2-3; D may be TRBD2 (5 bases). Germline V gene data show CDR1 as SGHTA and CDR2 as FQGTGA. Trimming removed 0 bases at V and 4 bases at J, with 11 bases between. This CDR3 comprises 15 residues. The CDR3 DNA sequence: TGTGCCAGCAGCTTAACGACCGGGAACCCAGATACGCAGTATTTT. Translating gives CASSLTTGNPDTQYF.

V and J are TRBV6-5 and TRBJ1-3, with D possibly matching TRBD1 (6 bases). The ends were cut back, 10 bases at V and 0 bases at J, with 10 bases in the middle. Germline CDR1 and CDR2: MNHEY and SVGAGI. This CDR3 contains 13 residues. In nucleotides, the CDR3 is TGTGCCACCACGGACAGCTCTGGAAACACCATATATTTT. Its translation is CATTDSSGNTIYF.

This clone was detected once. The V gene is TRBV10-1, the J gene TRBJ2-7; 8 nucleotides agree with TRBD2. V was pared by 4 bases and J by 2 bases, with 4 bases of the junction left unmatched. CDR1 and CDR2 from the germline V gene are WNHNN and SYGVQD (reference sequence). There are 14 residues in the CDR3. This chain's CDR3 is CASSGLARAYEQYF. The CDR3 DNA reads TGCGCCAGCAGTGGACTAGCGCGGGCCTACGAGCAGTACTTC.

The chain uses TRBV7-7 and TRBJ2-1; D possibly corresponds to TRBD2 (5 bases). The germline V gene has CDR1 SSHAT and CDR2 FNYEAQ (reference sequence). Trimming pared 5 bases from V and 3 bases from J, leaving 11 bases between. There are 14 residues in the CDR3. The CDR3 nucleotides are TGTGCCAGCAGCCCCGACTACTTCTACAATGAGCAGTTCTTC. Its translation is CASSPDYFYNEQFF.

The rearrangement links TRBV4-2 to TRBJ2-7; 14 bases align to TRBD2. The CDR3 totals 20 residues. V lost 1 base and J lost 4; bases outside the gene matches: 15. Per germline, CDR1 LGHNA and CDR2 YNFKEQ. The CDR3 loop is CASSQVVPTSGRAFAYEQYF. CDR3 DNA: TGTGCCAGCAGCCAAGTGGTCCCGACTAGCGGGAGGGCCTTTGCTTACGAGCAGTACTTC.

Only one count was recorded for this clone. The chain combines TRBV7-9 with TRBJ1-1, with 9 bases identical to TRBD1. Germline V gene lookup returns CDR1 SEHNR and CDR2 FQNEAQ (reference sequence). The CDR3 has 14 amino acids. J gave up 6 bases and V 5 bases, and 7 bases lay outside the gene matches. CDR3 DNA sequence: TGTGCCAGCAGCAGGACACAGGGGGCCCCTGAAGCTTTCTTT. Amino acid sequence: CASSRTQGAPEAFF. The variable domain in full, with the rest retrieved from reference TRBV7-9 and TRBJ1-1, is DTGVSQNPRHKITKRGQNVTFRCDPISEHNRLYWYRQTLGQGPEFLTYFQNEAQLEKSRLLSDRFSAERPKGSFSTLEIQRTEQGDSAMYLCASSRTQGAPEAFFGQGTRLTVV.

This clone was seen only a few times. This chain links TRBV2 with TRBJ2-3, with 8 bases matching TRBD1. CDR3 length: 14 residues. The V gene's germline CDR1 is SNHLY and CDR2 FYNNEI. Trimming at V came to 6 bases and at J to 2 bases, leaving 4 bases not matched to a gene. This CDR3 is CASRYQGATDTQYF. CDR3 in DNA: TGTGCCAGCAGGTACCAGGGGGCCACAGATACGCAGTATTTT.

The chain couples TRBV7-2 to TRBJ2-5; 9 bases align to TRBD2. The CDR3 sequence is 15 residues long. The V gene end was trimmed by 2 bases and the J gene end by 5 bases; junction bases not matched to a gene: 6. CDR1 and CDR2 from the germline V gene are SGHTA and FQGNSA. The CDR3 is CASSLNGAGGETQYF. CDR3 nucleotides: TGTGCCAGCAGCTTAAATGGGGCGGGAGGGGAGACCCAGTACTTC.

The chain joins TRBV5-1 to TRBJ2-3, with 9 nucleotides matching TRBD1. CDR3 size: 15 residues. The V gene end was trimmed by 3 bases and the J gene end by 0 bases; junction bases not matched to a gene: 2. Germline loops: CDR1 SGHRS, CDR2 YFSETQ. The CDR3: CASSSTGGSTDTQYF. DNA for the CDR3: TGCGCCAGCAGCTCGACAGGGGGAAGCACAGATACGCAGTATTTT.

The chain carries TRBV6-5 and TRBJ2-5; TRBD1 agrees at 7 bases. The germline CDR1 and CDR2 sequences are MNHEY and SVGAGI. Unmatched junction bases numbered 7, after V lost 3 bases and J lost 3 bases. The CDR3 is made up of 15 amino acids. Written as DNA, the CDR3 is TGTGCCAGCAGTTATTATGACAGGGTCGAAGAGACCCAGTACTTC. Translation gives CASSYYDRVEETQYF.

The chain has TRBV14 and TRBJ2-5, with 8 nucleotides matching TRBD2. The CDR3 has 17 amino acids. After removal of 4 bases from V and 3 bases from J, the junction contained 13 bases not matched to a gene. Germline V lookup: CDR1 SGHDN, CDR2 FVKESK. The CDR3 is CASSPLPGLGWEETQYF. In DNA, the CDR3 is TGTGCCAGCAGCCCTTTACCGGGACTAGGGTGGGAAGAGACCCAGTACTTC.

The chain joins TRBV11-3 to TRBJ2-2; D possibly corresponds to TRBD1 (5 bases). V was pared by 1 base and J by 3 bases, with 6 bases between. The germline V gene encodes CDR1 SGHNT and CDR2 YENEEA. The CDR3 consists of 14 residues. The CDR3 DNA reads as TGTGCCAGCAGCTTAGGGGGCTACACCGGGGAGCTGTTTTTT. Its translation: CASSLGGYTGELFF.

This chain uses TRBV5-1 with TRBJ1-6, with 11 bases that match TRBD1. The CDR3 length is 15 residues. Trimming took 0 bases from V and 10 from J; bases not matched to a gene: 3. Germline V gene lookup returns CDR1 SGHRS and CDR2 YFSETQ. CDR3 sequence: CASSLGGTGGSPLHF. CDR3 nucleotides: TGCGCCAGCAGCTTGGGGGGGACAGGGGGATCACCCCTCCACTTT.

The CDR3 protein is CASSSAWTGSAGRSYNEQFF. In DNA, the CDR3 is TGTGCCAGCAGTTCCGCGTGGACTGGGAGCGCCGGCCGCTCCTACAATGAGCAGTTCTTC. The chain uses TRBV28 and TRBJ2-1; D possibly corresponds to TRBD2 (5 bases). CDR1 MDHEN and CDR2 SYDVKM come from the germline V gene. This CDR3 is 20 amino acids long. V lost 4 bases and J lost 0, with 25 bases in between.

The chain links TRBV19 to TRBJ1-2; no firm D call. V was pared by 4 bases and J by 1 base, with 10 bases between. Germline CDR1 LNHDA, CDR2 SQIVND (reference sequence). The CDR3 is 14 residues long. Written as DNA, the CDR3 is TGTGCCAGTAGTAATAGCCTATATAACTATGGCTACACCTTC. Amino acid sequence: CASSNSLYNYGYTF.

The genes are TRBV5-1 and TRBJ2-3; 9 bases line up with TRBD2. Trimming cost V 0 bases and J 0 bases; bases outside gene matches: 5. Germline assignment: CDR1 SGHRS and CDR2 YFSETQ. The CDR3 extends over 17 amino acids. In nucleotides, the CDR3 is TGCGCCAGCAGCTTGGGAGCGGGAGGACCTAGCACAGATACGCAGTATTTT. Amino acids: CASSLGAGGPSTDTQYF.

The chain recombines TRBV28 with TRBJ2-1, with 10 bases lining up with TRBD2. The junction had 15 bases not matched to a gene; V was cut back by 6 bases and J by 4 bases. This CDR3 contains 18 residues. Germline V gives CDR1 MDHEN, CDR2 SYDVKM. CDR3 sequence reads: CASSPPPGASGGYNEQFF. In DNA form, the CDR3 reads TGTGCCAGCAGCCCACCGCCTGGGGCTAGCGGGGGATACAATGAGCAGTTCTTC.

The J gene is TRBJ2-3, the V gene TRBV5-1; 10 nucleotides align to TRBD2. Germline V gene sequence: CDR1 SGHRS, CDR2 YFSETQ. Trimming took 4 bases from V and 4 from J; bases not matched to a gene: 9. CDR3 length: 16 residues. The CDR3 spells CASSLPSGSPADTQYF. The DNA for the CDR3 is TGCGCCAGCAGCCTGCCTAGCGGGAGCCCTGCAGATACGCAGTATTTT.

This chain links TRBV27 with TRBJ1-1, with 10 bases fitting TRBD1. The germline V gene encodes CDR1 MNHEY and CDR2 SMNVEV (reference sequence). The junction had 11 bases not matched to a gene; V was cut back by 5 bases and J by 5 bases. The CDR3 loop spans 16 amino acids. DNA for the CDR3: TGTGCCAGCAGTACCCGACGGACAGGGGGAAATACTGAAGCTTTCTTT. As protein: CASSTRRTGGNTEAFF.

This chain links TRBV6-1 with TRBJ2-1; D is ambiguous. The CDR3 is 18 residues long. CDR1 MNHNS and CDR2 SASEGT come from the germline V gene. V dropped 4 bases and J dropped 2 bases, with 21 bases sitting between them. The CDR3 DNA sequence: TGTGCCAGCAGTGGGCCTCCTAATAGCAGCCCAACCTACAATGAGCAGTTCTTC. Translated: CASSGPPNSSPTYNEQFF.

The chain is built from TRBV7-2 and TRBJ2-3; 8 nucleotides align to TRBD2. J lost 4 bases, V lost 1 base, and 7 bases had no gene match. CDR3 length equals 16 residues. The germline V gene encodes CDR1 SGHTA and CDR2 FQGNSA. The DNA of the CDR3 is TGTGCCAGCAGCTTAGATCCAGCGGGAGCCTCAGATACGCAGTATTTT. Encoded protein: CASSLDPAGASDTQYF.

This rearrangement joins TRBV18 to TRBJ1-1; D uncertain. V was pared by 6 bases and J by 8 bases, with 10 bases between. Per germline, CDR1 KGHSH and CDR2 LQKENI. This CDR3 has 11 amino acids. CDR3 amino acids: CASSAEAEAFF. The CDR3 coding sequence is TGTGCCAGCTCTGCGGAGGCGGAAGCTTTCTTT.

This chain uses TRBV4-1 with TRBJ2-3; D gene ambiguous. The germline V gene encodes CDR1 MGHRA and CDR2 YSYEKL. The CDR3 is made up of 17 amino acids. V was trimmed by 1 base and J by 0 bases, leaving 14 bases between them. The CDR3 reads CASSQGWADPSTDTQYF. CDR3 coding DNA: TGCGCCAGCAGCCAAGGATGGGCAGACCCCAGCACAGATACGCAGTATTTT.

This chain connects TRBV6-1 to TRBJ2-1, with a weak D call TRBD2 (6 bases). Trimming took 3 bases from V and 10 from J, leaving 13 bases between them. Germline assignment: CDR1 MNHNS and CDR2 SASEGT. This CDR3 contains 13 residues. CDR3 sequence (DNA): TGTGCCAGCAGTGATTGGACCAGCGGGGAGCAGTTCTTC. Residues: CASSDWTSGEQFF.

The chain employs TRBV11-3 and TRBJ2-1, with TRBD2 identical over 7 bases. V trimming: 1 base; J trimming: 3 bases; junction bases outside the gene matches: 3. In germline, CDR1 is SGHNT, CDR2 YENEEA. The CDR3 length is 15 residues. The CDR3 region has the DNA TGTGCCAGCAGCTTAGCCCCGGGGGGCTACAATGAGCAGTTCTTC. Translating gives CASSLAPGGYNEQFF.

In this sample, this clone turned up once. V and J are TRBV15 and TRBJ2-1, with TRBD2 matching 7 bases. J lost 9 bases, V lost 3 bases, and 11 bases had no gene match. The germline V gene has CDR1 LNHNV and CDR2 YYDKDF (reference sequence). CDR3 length equals 15 residues. The CDR3 reads CATSSRLAGATEQFF. The DNA of the CDR3 is TGTGCCACCAGCAGCAGACTAGCCGGTGCAACTGAGCAGTTCTTC.

The chain joins TRBV5-8 to TRBJ2-7; 9 nucleotides agree with TRBD2. V was pared by 3 bases and J by 4 bases, with 5 bases of the junction left unmatched. Per germline, CDR1 SGHTS and CDR2 YDEGEE. The CDR3 loop spans 14 amino acids. This chain's CDR3 is CASSSPGLAYEQYF. In DNA, the CDR3 is TGTGCCAGCAGCTCCCCGGGACTAGCTTACGAGCAGTACTTC.

The chain combines TRBV5-1 with TRBJ2-2; D uncertain. Germline values: CDR1 SGHRS, CDR2 YFSETQ. CDR3 size: 16 residues. V was pared by 0 bases and J by 1 base, with 10 bases between. CDR3 nucleotide sequence: TGCGCCAGCAGCTTGGACCCCACTGGGAACACCGGGGAGCTGTTTTTT. Amino acid sequence: CASSLDPTGNTGELFF.

The genes are TRBV5-1 and TRBJ2-7, with TRBD2 identical over 16 bases. This CDR3 is 18 amino acids long. The trim removed 3 bases at V and 0 bases at J, leaving 6 bases unmatched. Per germline, CDR1 SGHRS and CDR2 YFSETQ. The CDR3 reads CASSSGLAGGGISYEQYF. In nucleotides, the CDR3 is TGCGCCAGCAGCTCGGGACTAGCGGGAGGGGGGATCTCCTACGAGCAGTACTTC.

The CDR3 nucleotides are TGTGCCAGTAGTATAGCGGCAGGATCTAATTCACCCCTCCACTTT. This gives the protein CASSIAAGSNSPLHF. The chain has TRBV19 and TRBJ1-6; D gene unclear. CDR1 is LNHDA and CDR2 is SQIVND in the germline V gene (reference sequence). The germline V and J ends were trimmed by 1 base and 6 bases, with 10 bases remaining between them. The CDR3 runs 15 residues. Combining the CDR3 with reference TRBV19 and TRBJ1-6 gives the whole variable domain DGGITQSPKYLFRKEGQNVTLSCEQNLNHDAMYWYRQDPGQGLRLIYYSQIVNDFQKGDIAEGYSVSREKKESFPLTVTSAQKNPTAFYLCASSIAAGSNSPLHFGNGTRLTVT.

The rearrangement links TRBV9 to TRBJ1-1, with 10 positions matching TRBD1. Germline V CDR1 and CDR2: SGDLS, YYNGEE. V was clipped by 0 bases and J by 4 bases; unmatched bases: 3. The CDR3 runs to 15 residues. The CDR3 is CASSVGQGAGTEAFF. DNA for the CDR3: TGTGCCAGCAGCGTAGGACAGGGGGCGGGCACTGAAGCTTTCTTT.

This sequence joins TRBV5-8 and TRBJ1-4, with a tentative D call TRBD1 (5 bases). This CDR3 comprises 16 residues. Germline CDR1 and CDR2: SGHTS and YDEGEE. V lost 4 bases and J lost 4, with 17 bases in between. CDR3 protein: CASSPPGGSGNEKLFF. The CDR3 DNA follows: TGTGCCAGCAGCCCCCCCGGGGGGAGTGGTAATGAAAAACTGTTTTTT.